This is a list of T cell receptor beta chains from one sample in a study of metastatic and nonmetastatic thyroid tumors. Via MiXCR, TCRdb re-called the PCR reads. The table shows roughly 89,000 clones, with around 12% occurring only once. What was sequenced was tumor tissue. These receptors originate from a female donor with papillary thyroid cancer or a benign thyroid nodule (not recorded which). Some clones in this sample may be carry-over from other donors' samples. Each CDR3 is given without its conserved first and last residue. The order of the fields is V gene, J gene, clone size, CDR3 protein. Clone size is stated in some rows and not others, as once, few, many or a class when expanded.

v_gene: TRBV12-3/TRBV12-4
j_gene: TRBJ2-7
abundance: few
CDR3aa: ASRSSGYEQY

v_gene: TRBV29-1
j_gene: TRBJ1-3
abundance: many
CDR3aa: SVDRGNTIY

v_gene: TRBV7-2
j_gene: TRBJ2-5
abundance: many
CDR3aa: ASSADHKETQY

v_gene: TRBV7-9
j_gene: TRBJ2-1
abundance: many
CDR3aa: ASSFSTTVEQF

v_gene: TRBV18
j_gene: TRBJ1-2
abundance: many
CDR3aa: ASSLTADNYGYT

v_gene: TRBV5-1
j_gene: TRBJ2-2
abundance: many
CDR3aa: ASSLQGSTGELF

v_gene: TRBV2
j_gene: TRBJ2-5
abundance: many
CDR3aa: ASSAEGAWETQY

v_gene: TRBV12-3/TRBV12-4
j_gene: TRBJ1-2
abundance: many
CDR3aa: ASSPGGGYT

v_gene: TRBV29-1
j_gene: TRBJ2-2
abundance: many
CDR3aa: SGKIPPGELF

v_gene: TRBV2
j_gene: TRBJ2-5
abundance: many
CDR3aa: ASSESGLAGVETQY

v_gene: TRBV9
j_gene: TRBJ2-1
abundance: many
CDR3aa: ASSVGFVLAVDEQF

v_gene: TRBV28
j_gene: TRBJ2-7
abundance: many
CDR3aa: ASSSPRTSGRWGEQY

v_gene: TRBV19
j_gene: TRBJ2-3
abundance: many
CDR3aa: ASSLGLANTDTQY

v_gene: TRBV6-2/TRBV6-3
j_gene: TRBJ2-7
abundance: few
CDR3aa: ADRVQY

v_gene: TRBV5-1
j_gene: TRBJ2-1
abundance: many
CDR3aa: ASSLGVSGVGYVEQF

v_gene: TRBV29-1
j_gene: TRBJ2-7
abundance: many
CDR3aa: SVGTGTMSEQY

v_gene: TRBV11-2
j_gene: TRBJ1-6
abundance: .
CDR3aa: ASSFGWGGVASPLH

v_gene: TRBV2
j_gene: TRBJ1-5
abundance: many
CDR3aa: ASKGTGAGQPQH

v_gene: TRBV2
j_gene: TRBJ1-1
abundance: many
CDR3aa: ASSEAENTEAF

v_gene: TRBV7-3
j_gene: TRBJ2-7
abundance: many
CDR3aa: ASSPSYQPTDEQY

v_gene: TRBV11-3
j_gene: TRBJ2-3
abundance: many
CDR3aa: ASSSRTRARTDTQY

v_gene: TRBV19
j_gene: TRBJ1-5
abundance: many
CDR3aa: ASSIQGTNQPQH

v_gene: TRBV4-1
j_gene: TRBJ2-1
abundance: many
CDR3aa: ASSQEGPPVLGLDNEQF

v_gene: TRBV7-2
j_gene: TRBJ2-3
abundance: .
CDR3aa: ASSPQLAVSTDTQY

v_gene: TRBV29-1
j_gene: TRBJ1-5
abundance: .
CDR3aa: SVERGEGQPQH

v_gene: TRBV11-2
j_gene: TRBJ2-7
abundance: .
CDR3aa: ASSLNGPRGSYEQY

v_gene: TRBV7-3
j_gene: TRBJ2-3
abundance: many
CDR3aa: ATAGLAGDTQY

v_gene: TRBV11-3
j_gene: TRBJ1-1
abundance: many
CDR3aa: ASSPGPMNTEAF

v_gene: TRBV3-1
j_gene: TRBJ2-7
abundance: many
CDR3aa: ASSQGAARGGQY

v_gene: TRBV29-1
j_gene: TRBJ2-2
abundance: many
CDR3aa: SVALTGTLNTGELF

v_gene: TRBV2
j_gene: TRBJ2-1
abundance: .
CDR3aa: ASRFTRENEQL

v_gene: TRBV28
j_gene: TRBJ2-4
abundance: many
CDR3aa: ASSQRGLLLAKNIQY

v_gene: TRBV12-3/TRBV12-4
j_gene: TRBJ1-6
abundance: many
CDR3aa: ASSFGVFWEGKSPLH

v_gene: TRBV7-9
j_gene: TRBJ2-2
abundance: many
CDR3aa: ASSLGLDYTGELF

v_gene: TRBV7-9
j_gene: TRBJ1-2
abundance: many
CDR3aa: ASNLGVKGYT

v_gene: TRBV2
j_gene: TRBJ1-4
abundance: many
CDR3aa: ASRGQATNEKLF

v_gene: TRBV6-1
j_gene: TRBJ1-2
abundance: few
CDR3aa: ASSLRGNGYT

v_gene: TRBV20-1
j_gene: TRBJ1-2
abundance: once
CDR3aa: SVPDRYLEGYT

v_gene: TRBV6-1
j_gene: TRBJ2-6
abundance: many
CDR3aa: ASSEFRGANVLT

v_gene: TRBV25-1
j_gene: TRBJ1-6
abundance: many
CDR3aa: ASSPRVPYNSPLH

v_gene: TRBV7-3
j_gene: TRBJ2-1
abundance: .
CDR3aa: ASSLGSGTYDEQF

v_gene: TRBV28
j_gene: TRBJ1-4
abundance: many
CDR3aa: ASSLIRARNEKLF

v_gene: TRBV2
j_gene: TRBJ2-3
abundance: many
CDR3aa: ASRGAPGRGKGDTQY

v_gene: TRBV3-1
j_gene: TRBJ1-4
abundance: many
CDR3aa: ASSDTRGEKLF

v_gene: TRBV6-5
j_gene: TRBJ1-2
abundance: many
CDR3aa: ASSYFRNYGYT

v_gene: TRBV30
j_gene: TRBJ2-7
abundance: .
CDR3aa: AWSVRDAYEQY

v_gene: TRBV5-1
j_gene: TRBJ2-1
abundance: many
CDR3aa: ASSLALRQNEQF

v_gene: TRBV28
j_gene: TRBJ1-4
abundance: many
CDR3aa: ASSLYRGASNEKLF

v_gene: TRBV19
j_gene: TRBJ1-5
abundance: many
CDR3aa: ASSARTGMGQPQH

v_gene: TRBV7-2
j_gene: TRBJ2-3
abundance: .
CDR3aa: ASSLAVDTQY

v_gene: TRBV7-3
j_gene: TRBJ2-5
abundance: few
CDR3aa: ASSSLPQETQY

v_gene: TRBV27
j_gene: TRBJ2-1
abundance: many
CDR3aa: ASSQLVRLDNEQF

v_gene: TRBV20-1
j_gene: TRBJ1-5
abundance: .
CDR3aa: SASDPLQPQH

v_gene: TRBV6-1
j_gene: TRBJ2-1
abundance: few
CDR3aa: ASSMGNEQF